Following are 28 T cell receptor beta chains from one sample sequenced in a study of Graves' ophthalmopathy and Graves' hyperthyroidism. The authors amplified TCR beta CDR3 regions from RNA transcripts. RT-PCR with HTBI primers came first, then second-round multiplex PCR. TCRdb independently ran MiXCR on the multiplex PCR reads; one entry per CDR3 protein. The sample includes hundreds of thousands of distinct CDR3 sequences, approximately 40% of them seen just once. The sample taken for sequencing was peripheral blood. The origin of the receptors is an adult man with Graves' ophthalmopathy.

This clonotype has just a few counts. This chain links TRBV6-5 with TRBJ1-1; D perhaps matches TRBD1 (5 bases). The V gene's germline CDR1 is MNHEY and CDR2 SVGAGI. V lost 5 bases to trimming and J lost 11 bases, with 21 bases between them. The CDR3 runs to 14 residues. DNA of the CDR3: TGTGCCAGCAGTCGCCTCGGGGAGGGGACCGAGGCTTTCTTT. Its translation is CASSRLGEGTEAFF.

The chain carries TRBV2 and TRBJ2-7; 10 nucleotides line up with TRBD1. V was clipped by 6 bases and J by 4 bases; unmatched bases: 6. The CDR3 covers 14 residues. Germline V gives CDR1 SNHLY, CDR2 FYNNEI. The CDR3, as DNA: TGTGCCAGCAGACCCGACAGGGGGCATTACGAGCAGTACTTC. Amino acids: CASRPDRGHYEQYF.

V is TRBV7-8 and J is TRBJ1-1; D not certain. This CDR3 has 13 amino acids. V was trimmed by 1 base and J by 11 bases, leaving 14 bases between them. Germline V gene sequence: CDR1 SGHVS, CDR2 FQNEAQ. The CDR3 DNA is TGTGCCAGCAGCTTAGAACGGTTAGGAACGGCTTTCTTT. This sequence encodes CASSLERLGTAFF. Together with reference TRBV7-8 and TRBJ1-1, the CDR3 gives the full variable domain: GAGVSQSPRYKVAKRGQDVALRCDPISGHVSLFWYQQALGQGPEFLTYFQNEAQLDKSGLPSDRFFAERPEGSVSTLKIQRTQQEDSAVYLCASSLERLGTAFFGQGTRLTVV.

The chain recombines TRBV20-1 with TRBJ2-5, with TRBD1 matching 7 bases. The germline V gene encodes CDR1 DFQATT and CDR2 SNEGSKA (reference sequence). This CDR3 is 14 amino acids long. V lost 5 bases and J lost 1; bases outside the gene matches: 7. Here the CDR3 DNA reads TGCAGTGCTCCCAGACGACAGGGCCAAGAGACCCAGTACTTC. This codes for CSAPRRQGQETQYF.

This clonotype was found a few times. The chain combines TRBV20-1 with TRBJ2-7; 10 nucleotides line up with TRBD1. The germline CDR1 and CDR2 sequences are DFQATT and SNEGSKA (reference sequence). The CDR3 is made up of 13 amino acids. V shed 7 bases, J shed 5 bases, and the junction held 8 bases outside the gene matches. The CDR3 DNA sequence: TGCAGTGGGGCGGGACAGGGGACGGACGAGCAGTACTTC. Residues: CSGAGQGTDEQYF.

The chain carries TRBV11-1 and TRBJ2-7, with D tentatively TRBD1 (5 bases). CDR3 length: 15 residues. Germline CDR1 reads SGHAT; CDR2 reads FQDESV (reference sequence). Trimming shortened V by 6 bases and J by 6 bases, and 21 bases separated the two germline ends. CDR3 DNA sequence: TGTGCCAGCAGACCAATTTCCGGACACACGGGCGAGCAGTACTTC. Residues: CASRPISGHTGEQYF.

The chain joins TRBV29-1 to TRBJ1-1; 8 bases align to TRBD1. V trimming: 7 bases; J trimming: 5 bases; junction bases outside the gene matches: 12. From germline, CDR1 is SQVTM and CDR2 ANQGSEA. This CDR3 is 14 amino acids long. In DNA, the CDR3 is TGCAGCGGTCAACCAGGGGGCTCGTGGACTGAAGCTTTCTTT. It yields the protein CSGQPGGSWTEAFF.

This CDR3 is CASSIDRVGNTIYF. In DNA, the CDR3 is TGTGCCAGCAGCATAGACAGGGTCGGAAACACCATATATTTT. The chain uses TRBV25-1 and TRBJ1-3; 7 nucleotides align to TRBD1. J was trimmed by 4 bases and V by 6 bases; bases with no gene match: 6. CDR3 size: 14 residues. Germline values: CDR1 MGHDK, CDR2 SYGVNS.

This chain connects TRBV2 to TRBJ1-4; 10 positions match TRBD1. V lost 6 bases, J lost 4 bases, and 5 bases stayed unmatched. Germline V CDR1 and CDR2: SNHLY, FYNNEI. The CDR3 is 15 amino acids. CDR3 sequence: CASSHGTGVNEKLFF. In DNA, the CDR3 is TGTGCCAGCAGCCATGGGACAGGGGTTAATGAAAAACTGTTTTTT. The variable domain in full, completed from reference TRBV2 and TRBJ1-4, reads EPEVTQTPSHQVTQMGQEVILRCVPISNHLYFYWYRQILGQKVEFLVSFYNNEISEKSEIFDDQFSVERPDGSNFTLKIRSTKLEDSAMYFCASSHGTGVNEKLFFGSGTQLSVL.

This rearrangement joins TRBV10-3 to TRBJ1-6; D may be TRBD1 (5 bases). The V end lost 3 bases, the J end lost 7 bases, and 13 bases lay between the germline ends. CDR3 length: 15 residues. The germline V gene has CDR1 ENHRY and CDR2 SYGVKD. In DNA, the CDR3 is TGTGCCATCAGTGAAGTTTGGGGCGCGAATTCACCCCTCCACTTT. As protein: CAISEVWGANSPLHF.

To note about this clonotype: Just one base apart from a much larger clone, this may be a read error. The V gene is TRBV7-9, the J gene TRBJ1-6; 7 positions match TRBD1. Germline CDR1 SEHNR, CDR2 FQNEAQ (reference sequence). Unmatched junction bases numbered 5, after V lost 5 bases and J lost 10 bases. The length of the CDR3 is 13 residues. CDR3 loop: CASSPTGQSPLHF. CDR3 nucleotide sequence: TGTGCCAGCAGCCCGACAGGGCAATCACCCCTCCACTTT.

The gene calls are TRBV9 and TRBJ1-3; 8 bases are a match to TRBD1. Germline V lookup: CDR1 SGDLS, CDR2 YYNGEE. CDR3 length equals 16 residues. V shed 2 bases and J 1 base; nucleotides not matched to a gene: 5. The CDR3 DNA reads as TGTGCCAGCAGCGTTCAAACAGGGGGTTCTGGAAACACCATATATTTT. Its protein product is CASSVQTGGSGNTIYF.

The chain couples TRBV5-1 to TRBJ2-5; 12 positions agree with TRBD2. The germline gives CDR1 SGHRS, CDR2 YFSETQ. Unmatched junction bases numbered 7, after V lost 5 bases and J lost 5 bases. The CDR3 contains 15 residues. This CDR3 reads CASSSLAGGHETQYF. The CDR3 region has the DNA TGCGCCAGCAGTTCCCTAGCGGGAGGGCATGAGACCCAGTACTTC.

Remarks on this clonotype: A much larger clone lies one base from this, so it may be a read error. The chain has TRBV20-1 and TRBJ2-5; possibly TRBD2 for D (7 bases). The V and J ends lost 2 bases and 7 bases respectively, with 20 bases between them. This CDR3 is built from 15 residues. CDR1 is DFQATT, CDR2 SNEGSKA, per germline (reference sequence). DNA for the CDR3: TGCAGTGCTAGATTGGTAGGGGAGGGAGGGGGGACCCAGTACTTC. Translated: CSARLVGEGGGTQYF.

V is TRBV7-9 and J is TRBJ2-7; TRBD1 aligns across 8 bases. The ends lost 5 bases at V and 5 bases at J; junction bases unmatched: 8. CDR1 and CDR2 from the germline V gene are SEHNR and FQNEAQ (reference sequence). This CDR3 is 14 amino acids long. CDR3 loop: CASSARTGRNEQYF. CDR3 in DNA: TGTGCCAGCAGCGCCAGGACAGGGCGCAACGAGCAGTACTTC.

The table lists this clonotype with many counts. The CDR3 is CASSLGGHGATEAFF. DNA for the CDR3: TGTGCCAGCAGCTTAGGGGGACACGGGGCCACTGAAGCTTTCTTT. The chain links TRBV7-8 to TRBJ1-1; D may be TRBD1 (6 bases). Trimming cost V 1 base and J 4 bases, with 13 bases left between them. The CDR3 has 15 amino acids. Looked up from germline, CDR1 is SGHVS and CDR2 is FQNEAQ.

This clonotype was recorded a few times. V and J are TRBV10-3 and TRBJ1-1; 9 bases line up with TRBD1. The trim removed 10 bases at V and 7 bases at J, leaving 7 bases unmatched. Germline V CDR1 and CDR2: ENHRY, SYGVKD. The CDR3 extends over 12 amino acids. CDR3 coding DNA: TGTGCCAGCAGACAGGGGGGTAATGAAGCTTTCTTT. Translation gives CASRQGGNEAFF.

Ten or more counts support this clonotype. The V gene is TRBV7-9, the J gene TRBJ1-1; 9 nucleotides match TRBD1. The CDR3 totals 15 residues. Germline loops: CDR1 SEHNR, CDR2 FQNEAQ (reference sequence). The V and J ends lost 5 bases and 2 bases, in that order; junction bases with no gene match: 6. The DNA of the CDR3 is TGTGCCAGCAGCCTGACGGGACAGGGCAACACTGAAGCTTTCTTT. Encoded protein: CASSLTGQGNTEAFF.

The rearrangement uses TRBV29-1 and TRBJ1-2, with D tentatively TRBD1 (5 bases). CDR1 is SQVTM, CDR2 ANQGSEA, per germline. Trimming cost V 6 bases and J 3 bases, with 14 bases left between them. The CDR3 runs to 13 residues. The CDR3: CSVGQGSDYGYTF. The CDR3 DNA reads TGCAGCGTGGGGCAGGGCTCGGACTATGGCTACACCTTC.

This clonotype was seen a few times. V gene TRBV25-1 combines with J gene TRBJ2-2, with D tentatively TRBD2 (5 bases). The CDR3 spans 14 residues. From germline, CDR1 is MGHDK and CDR2 SYGVNS. Trimming left V 5 bases short and J 5 bases short, with 12 bases between. The CDR3 region is CASSPPRGTGELFF. The CDR3, as DNA: TGTGCCAGCAGTCCCCCCCGCGGGACCGGGGAGCTGTTTTTT. Full variable domain (missing parts from reference TRBV25-1 and TRBJ2-2): EADIYQTPRYLVIGTGKKITLECSQTMGHDKMYWYQQDPGMELHLIHYSYGVNSTEKGDLSSESTVSRIRTEHFPLTLESARPSHTSQYLCASSPPRGTGELFFGEGSRLTVL.

Of note for this clonotype: Sequence at one end of the junction differs from germline and may be a read error. V is TRBV5-4 and J is TRBJ1-2; no firm D call. The germline gives CDR1 SGHNT, CDR2 YYREEE (reference sequence). CDR3 length: 13 residues. CDR3 DNA sequence: TGTGCCGGCAGCTTTCCCGGGCCCTATGGCTACACCTTC. Amino acids: CAGSFPGPYGYTF.

This clonotype was seen repeatedly, ten times or more. This chain links TRBV29-1 with TRBJ1-4; D is perhaps TRBD1 (5 bases). The CDR3 length is 13 residues. From germline, CDR1 is SQVTM and CDR2 ANQGSEA. V was pared by 6 bases and J by 10 bases, with 18 bases between. The CDR3 DNA reads TGCAGCGTGAGGGGACCTCGGGATGGAAAACTGTTTTTT. It codes for CSVRGPRDGKLFF.

This clonotype has just a few counts. The chain employs TRBV7-9 and TRBJ2-7; D possibly corresponds to TRBD1 (6 bases). Germline CDR1 and CDR2: SEHNR and FQNEAQ (reference sequence). V was cut by 7 bases and J by 2 bases, with 15 bases left in between. CDR3 length: 14 amino acids. The CDR3 region has the DNA TGTGCCAGCACCCTTGGGACACAGGCCTACGAGCAGTACTTC. Translating gives CASTLGTQAYEQYF.

The gene calls are TRBV10-3 and TRBJ1-2; D possibly corresponds to TRBD1 (5 bases). Trimming left V 5 bases short and J 2 bases short, with 15 bases between. The CDR3 covers 15 residues. Germline assignment: CDR1 ENHRY and CDR2 SYGVKD. The CDR3 coding sequence is TGTGCCATCAGTTACGAGGGACGGGCCAACTATGGCTACACCTTC. It specifies CAISYEGRANYGYTF.

The sample holds many counts of this clonotype. The chain links TRBV7-2 to TRBJ1-1, with 8 bases lining up with TRBD1. The CDR3 is 13 amino acids. Losses at the gene ends were 5 bases for V and 11 bases for J; bases not matched to a gene: 10. Germline V gene sequence: CDR1 SGHTA, CDR2 FQGNSA. The CDR3: CASSLTGENRAFF. CDR3 DNA sequence: TGTGCCAGCAGCCTGACAGGGGAGAATAGGGCTTTCTTT.

This clonotype was counted a single time. This CDR3 is missing its conserved last phenylalanine or tryptophan, likely due to a read error. The rearrangement uses TRBV10-3 and TRBJ1-5, with D unresolved. CDR1 and CDR2 (germline): ENHRY, SYGVKD. CDR3 length: 17 residues. CDR3 protein: CASSYADSGSTGAPQHL. The CDR3 nucleotides are TGTGCCAGCAGTTACGCGGACTCGGGGAGCACCGGAGCGCCCCAGCATCTT.

In its sample, this clonotype was seen many times. This rearrangement joins TRBV29-1 to TRBJ2-7, with 7 bases lining up with TRBD1. CDR1 is SQVTM and CDR2 is ANQGSEA in the germline V gene. The CDR3 extends over 16 amino acids. The junction had 15 bases not matched to a gene; V was cut back by 3 bases and J by 4 bases. The CDR3 here is CSVEARPKDRPYEQYF. The CDR3 DNA is TGCAGCGTTGAGGCGCGACCGAAGGACAGGCCGTACGAGCAGTACTTC.

This clonotype was seen a few times. This chain links TRBV7-9 with TRBJ2-7; TRBD1 matches at 9 bases. The junction had 14 bases not matched to a gene; V was cut back by 8 bases and J by 6 bases. CDR1 and CDR2 from the germline V gene are SEHNR and FQNEAQ (reference sequence). The CDR3 extends over 15 amino acids. CDR3 DNA sequence: TGTGCCAGCGCTCGCTCCGGGACAGGGTCCCCCGAGCAGTACTTC. It encodes CASARSGTGSPEQYF.